The clone carrying this T cell receptor beta chain has ten or more counts. The antigen is undetermined. The V and J ends lost 4 bases and 1 base, in that order; junction bases with no gene match: 2. This CDR3 contains 15 residues. Germline V gene data show CDR1 as SGHRS and CDR2 as YFSETQ. Time point given: persistent/refractory GD, antithyroid drugs over 5 years with positive TRAb. Making the TCR library involved RNA that had been extracted from PBMCs. This specimen comes from a study of regulatory T cells in long-lasting Graves disease. Study-wide background: Persistent Graves' disease meant over 5 years of antithyroid drugs with positive TSH receptor antibodies.

The study, taken as a whole, reports: Patients with persistent Graves' had lower TCR diversity than newly diagnosed patients. Persistent patients shared more public clonotypes (under 3,000) than newly diagnosed patients (around 1,000).

Arm-PCR of CDR3 regions and iRepertoire HTBI primers were the basis on which TCR beta libraries were built. In the authors' methods: Looking across samples, the authors found under 70 TRBV and 14 TRBJ segments. MiXCR, run by TCRdb on the multiplex PCR reads, gives a single entry per CDR3 protein. For this entry, the V and J calls and clone size follow TCRdb and not the study's own pipeline. Of about 420,000 distinct CDR3 sequences in the sample, 23% were seen once. The genes are TRBV5-1 and TRBJ1-1; 12 bases are a match to TRBD1. The sample consisted of peripheral blood mononuclear cells (PBMCs), taken when the disease was refractory, from a patient treated with antithyroid drugs. This receptor was identified in a female donor with Graves disease. The CDR3 reads CASSLGQGANTEAFF. The CDR3 DNA is TGCGCCAGCAGCCTGGGACAGGGGGCGAACACTGAAGCTTTCTTT.